This T cell receptor (beta chain) was captured in a study of glioma-infiltrating T cells (dated by TCRdb to the mid-2010s). About the study as a whole: Glioma tissue, non-neoplastic brain tissue and matched peripheral blood mononuclear cells were used as sources from which TCR alpha- and beta-chain repertoires were sequenced. To gauge divergence between tissue and blood T-cell populations, every tissue-infiltrating repertoire was compared against the peripheral blood repertoire from the same patient. The paired cohort comprised three low-grade glioma patients, 7 or 8 primary glioblastoma patients and three non-glioma patients contributing non-neoplastic brain tissue. The research as a whole found: Very few CDR3 sequences were found to be shared between tissue and blood, and this scarcity was attributed to high CDR3 diversity and limited sampling. The group comparisons were based on small numbers of patients: three non-neoplastic, three low-grade glioma and seven or eight glioblastoma patients. In non-neoplastic patients, VJ-independent divergence between tissue and blood fell below expectation, whereas in all gliomas, and especially in low-grade gliomas, the divergence rose above expectation.

The germline V gene specifies SNHLY as CDR1 and FYNNEI as CDR2. V sheds 2 bases and J sheds 4 bases, leaving 10 bases between their ends. Inclusive of the bounding cysteine and phenylalanine, the CDR3 is 14 residues long. Left in the record is the CDR3 DNA by itself, 42 bases read in frame from the first base. This clonotype was recorded many times. It has no known antigen specificity. No much larger clonotype is one base removed from it; base qualities were not supplied. The iRepertoire nested amplicon-rescue multiplex PCR (arm-PCR) platform was used to amplify TCR alpha and beta CDR3 regions from RNA. The input for one-step reverse transcription and amplification was roughly 85-400 ng of tissue mRNA or PBMC total RNA. After bead purification, a secondary multiplex PCR added Illumina adapters, and libraries were gel-purified between 200 and 400 bp. The libraries contained internal 6-nucleotide barcodes that were used for demultiplexing. Sequencing of the libraries was done on an Illumina MiSeq using 2x220 or 2x250 nucleotide paired-end reads. The paper's processing steps were these. Paired reads were merged using FLASH 1.2.11 and aligned with BWA-MEM to the GRCh37 human genome, and TRA and TRB reads were then extracted. V and J assignment used an IMGT-derived reference of cassette sequences and CDR3 motifs that included pseudogenes. Reads were translated in three frames, and productive CDR3s were defined by a C…FGXG motif without stop codons. Clonotypes were defined as unique combinations of V-J cassette pair and CDR3 amino acid sequence. Filtering of reads was based on Hamming distance, with the threshold set by the sequence error rate of each sample in mapped regions. The public reads were reanalyzed by TCRdb: fastp trimming at Q25, MiXCR alignment, in-frame beta chains only. Under each unique CDR3 protein, matching rows form one entry showing the most common genes and DNA. These V and J calls originate from TCRdb's pipeline instead of the authors' own analysis. The sample yields under 150,000 distinct CDR3 sequences; roughly a quarter were counted once. The leading ten clones occupy 27% of the sample.

The chain links TRBV2 with TRBJ2-3; the D gene is not confidently resolved. The sequence was collected from a human donor with low-grade glioma or glioblastoma, undergoing nonglioma brain surgery, or in good health (not recorded which). Sequencing was performed on glioma tissue, nonneoplastic brain tissue, or PBMCs (not recorded which). CDR3 region: CASSESTSADTQYF. In nucleotide form, the sequence is TGTGCCAGCAGTGAATCGACCTCGGCAGATACGCAGTATTTT.